What follows describes a single TCR beta chain. Its antigen is not known. From germline, CDR1 is SNHLY and CDR2 FYNNEI. The CDR3 contains 16 residues. Trimming left V 6 bases short and J 0 bases short, with 17 bases between. The data derive from a study of cytomegalovirus exposure and HLA in healthy donors. Both 60 Vbeta primers and 13 Jbeta primers went into the PCR. Authors' methods: In a later analysis, some 80 million unique TCR beta chains included roughly 11 million shared by two or more donors. Profiled with immunoSEQ multiplex PCR; TCRdb holds only in-frame clones, not every one. V, J and clone size derive from that table, while D and trimming were established from the DNA sequence. The sample has fewer than 250,000 clones; 60% to 80% are singletons. Study-wide results and limits: TRBV6-2, TRBV6-3 and some other V segments were excluded as indistinguishable. Across donors, most TCRs were seen rarely, yet some public ones were widespread.

The specimen sequenced was PBMCs. The TCR comes from a male donor in good health and CMV-seronegative. The rearrangement links TRBV2 to TRBJ1-1; D perhaps matches TRBD1 (6 bases). The CDR3 reads CASREQGGGLNTEAFF. In DNA, the CDR3 is TGTGCCAGCAGAGAACAGGGCGGGGGATTGAACACTGAAGCTTTCTTT.